A single T cell receptor (beta chain) is shown here with its context. The CDR3 runs to 22 residues. The V end lost 7 bases, the J end lost 0 bases, and 38 bases lay between the germline ends. Germline assignment: CDR1 GTSNPN and CDR2 SVGIG (reference sequence). The repertoire was sequenced with immunoSEQ multiplex PCR; TCRdb's copy has only in-frame clones and lacks some. The table shows roughly 360,000 clones, with roughly 90% occurring only once. Participants spanned ages about 18 to 95 years and resided in 20 to 30 US areas. The data originate from a study of blood T cell repertoires in COVID-19. V is TRBV30 and J is TRBJ2-3; D call uncertain. This receptor was obtained from a woman in her 30s with acute COVID-19. Sequenced material: PBMCs or T cells enriched from blood (not recorded which). The CDR3 reads CASSHFSPYLHRNNTSTDTQYF. In nucleotides, the CDR3 is TGTGCCTCCTCCCACTTCTCACCCTACCTACACAGAAACAACACTAGCACAGATACGCAGTATTTT. Based on the CDR3 plus reference TRBV30 and TRBJ2-3, the full variable domain is SQTIHQWPATLVQPVGSPLSLECTVEGTSNPNLYWYRQAAGRGLQLLFYSVGIGQISSEVPQNLSASRPQDRQFILSSKKLLLSDSGFYLCASSHFSPYLHRNNTSTDTQYFGPGTRLTVL.